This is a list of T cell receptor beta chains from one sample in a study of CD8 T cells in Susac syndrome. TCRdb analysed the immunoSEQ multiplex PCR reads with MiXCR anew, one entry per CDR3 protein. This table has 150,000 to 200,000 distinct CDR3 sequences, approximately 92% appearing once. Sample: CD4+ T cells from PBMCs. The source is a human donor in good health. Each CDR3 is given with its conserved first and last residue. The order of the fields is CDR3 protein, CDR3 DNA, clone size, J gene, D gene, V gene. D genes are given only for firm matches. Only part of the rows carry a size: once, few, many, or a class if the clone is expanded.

cdr3_aa: CSVLDGGEKLFF; cdr3_nt: TGCAGCGTTCTGGACGGTGGAGAAAAACTGTTTTTT; clone_size: NA; j_call: TRBJ1-4; d_call: NA; v_call: TRBV29-1
cdr3_aa: CASSQDLYNEQFF; cdr3_nt: TGTGCCAGCAGCCAAGATTTATACAATGAGCAGTTCTTC; clone_size: NA; j_call: TRBJ2-1; d_call: NA; v_call: TRBV14
cdr3_aa: CASRPTGGEQYF; cdr3_nt: TGTGCCAGCAGGCCGACAGGGGGTGAGCAGTACTTC; clone_size: NA; j_call: TRBJ2-7; d_call: TRBD1; v_call: TRBV12-3/TRBV12-4
cdr3_aa: CASNFRTGTNYGYTF; cdr3_nt: TGTGCCAGCAACTTTAGGACAGGGACCAACTATGGCTACACCTTC; clone_size: NA; j_call: TRBJ1-2; d_call: TRBD1; v_call: TRBV6-1
cdr3_aa: CASSLAGGLANYGYTF; cdr3_nt: TGTGCCAGCAGCTTAGCGGGGGGGTTAGCTAACTATGGCTACACCTTC; clone_size: NA; j_call: TRBJ1-2; d_call: NA; v_call: TRBV7-9
cdr3_aa: CASSMRRDLDYGYTF; cdr3_nt: TGTGCCAGCAGCATGAGGAGGGACTTAGACTATGGCTACACCTTC; clone_size: NA; j_call: TRBJ1-2; d_call: NA; v_call: TRBV7-8
cdr3_aa: CASSSDTSYEQYF; cdr3_nt: TGTGCCAGCAGTTCTGACACCTCCTACGAGCAGTACTTC; clone_size: NA; j_call: TRBJ2-7; d_call: NA; v_call: TRBV7-9
cdr3_aa: CASSEMGPYEQYF; cdr3_nt: TGTGCCAGCAGTGAAATGGGGCCCTACGAGCAGTACTTC; clone_size: NA; j_call: TRBJ2-7; d_call: NA; v_call: TRBV2
cdr3_aa: CASSIGPREQPQHF; cdr3_nt: TGTGCCAGTAGTATAGGACCTAGGGAACAGCCCCAGCATTTT; clone_size: NA; j_call: TRBJ1-5; d_call: NA; v_call: TRBV19
cdr3_aa: CASSWVSGGQYNEQFF; cdr3_nt: TGTGCCAGCAGCTGGGTGAGCGGGGGCCAATACAATGAGCAGTTCTTC; clone_size: NA; j_call: TRBJ2-1; d_call: TRBD2; v_call: TRBV5-4
cdr3_aa: CASSPRTAFEAFF; cdr3_nt: TGTGCCAGCAGCCCCCGGACAGCGTTTGAAGCTTTCTTT; clone_size: NA; j_call: TRBJ1-1; d_call: NA; v_call: TRBV12-3/TRBV12-4
cdr3_aa: CASSRGLVGEETQYF; cdr3_nt: TGTGCCAGCAGCCGAGGACTAGTAGGGGAAGAGACCCAGTACTTC; clone_size: NA; j_call: TRBJ2-5; d_call: TRBD2; v_call: TRBV3-1
cdr3_aa: CASSSAGGYTGELFF; cdr3_nt: TGTGCCAGCAGTTCAGCGGGGGGGTACACCGGGGAGCTGTTTTTT; clone_size: once; j_call: TRBJ2-2; d_call: TRBD2; v_call: TRBV6-5
cdr3_aa: CASSQDYRGGDTGELFF; cdr3_nt: TGTGCCAGCAGCCAAGATTACCGGGGGGGGGACACCGGGGAGCTGTTTTTT; clone_size: NA; j_call: TRBJ2-2; d_call: TRBD2; v_call: TRBV4-2
cdr3_aa: CASSWTSGGRSSYNEQFF; cdr3_nt: TGTGCCAGCAGCTGGACTAGCGGGGGGAGGAGCTCCTACAATGAGCAGTTCTTC; clone_size: NA; j_call: TRBJ2-1; d_call: TRBD2; v_call: TRBV7-2
cdr3_aa: CATSILPQGNNSPLHF; cdr3_nt: TGCGCCACGAGCATACTGCCACAGGGGAATAATTCACCCCTCCACTTT; clone_size: NA; j_call: TRBJ1-6; d_call: TRBD1; v_call: TRBV5-1
cdr3_aa: CASSVEGTPTRSYNEQFF; cdr3_nt: TGTGCCAGCAGCGTAGAAGGGACTCCTACCCGCTCCTACAATGAGCAGTTCTTC; clone_size: NA; j_call: TRBJ2-1; d_call: NA; v_call: TRBV9
cdr3_aa: CASTAGEGPEAFF; cdr3_nt: TGTGCCAGCACGGCAGGGGAAGGACCTGAAGCTTTCTTT; clone_size: NA; j_call: TRBJ1-1; d_call: NA; v_call: TRBV6-6
cdr3_aa: CSGGAVDTQYF; cdr3_nt: TGCAGCGGGGGGGCAGTAGATACGCAGTATTTT; clone_size: NA; j_call: TRBJ2-3; d_call: NA; v_call: TRBV29-1
cdr3_aa: CSARSRQGENTGELFF; cdr3_nt: TGCAGTGCTAGGTCCAGGCAGGGTGAAAACACCGGGGAGCTGTTTTTT; clone_size: NA; j_call: TRBJ2-2; d_call: NA; v_call: TRBV20-1
cdr3_aa: CASSSGLAASSYEQYF; cdr3_nt: TGCGCCAGCAGCTCCGGACTAGCTGCGAGCTCCTACGAGCAGTACTTC; clone_size: NA; j_call: TRBJ2-7; d_call: TRBD2; v_call: TRBV5-1
cdr3_aa: CSVEGEKNEQYF; cdr3_nt: TGCAGCGTTGAAGGGGAGAAGAACGAGCAGTACTTC; clone_size: NA; j_call: TRBJ2-7; d_call: NA; v_call: TRBV29-1
cdr3_aa: CASSGDRHNEKLFF; cdr3_nt: TGTGCCAGCAGTGGGGACAGACATAATGAAAAACTGTTTTTT; clone_size: NA; j_call: TRBJ1-4; d_call: TRBD1; v_call: TRBV2
cdr3_aa: CASSLTGLPVQDTQYF; cdr3_nt: TGTGCCAGCAGCTTAACGGGACTCCCGGTTCAGGATACGCAGTATTTT; clone_size: NA; j_call: TRBJ2-3; d_call: NA; v_call: TRBV7-3
cdr3_aa: CASSPTGQGGYGYTF; cdr3_nt: TGTGCCAGCAGCCCCACGGGACAGGGCGGCTATGGCTACACCTTC; clone_size: NA; j_call: TRBJ1-2; d_call: TRBD1; v_call: TRBV3-1
cdr3_aa: CAISGRQGQSPLHF; cdr3_nt: TGTGCCATCAGTGGGAGACAGGGCCAATCACCCCTCCACTTT; clone_size: once; j_call: TRBJ1-6; d_call: TRBD1; v_call: TRBV10-3
cdr3_aa: CASSLTGVHEQYF; cdr3_nt: TGTGCCAGCAGTTTAACAGGGGTCCACGAGCAGTACTTC; clone_size: NA; j_call: TRBJ2-7; d_call: TRBD1; v_call: TRBV6-5
cdr3_aa: CASKAGVSYGYTF; cdr3_nt: TGTGCCAGCAAGGCAGGGGTCTCCTATGGCTACACCTTC; clone_size: NA; j_call: TRBJ1-2; d_call: NA; v_call: TRBV6-2/TRBV6-3
cdr3_aa: CASSVAQRTEAFF; cdr3_nt: TGTGCCAGCAGCGTAGCCCAGAGGACTGAAGCTTTCTTT; clone_size: NA; j_call: TRBJ1-1; d_call: NA; v_call: TRBV9
cdr3_aa: CSARGPETQYF; cdr3_nt: TGCAGTGCTAGAGGGCCGGAGACCCAGTACTTC; clone_size: NA; j_call: TRBJ2-5; d_call: NA; v_call: TRBV20-1
cdr3_aa: CASSGLFWVEQYF; cdr3_nt: TGTGCCAGCAGTGGGTTGTTTTGGGTCGAGCAGTACTTC; clone_size: NA; j_call: TRBJ2-7; d_call: NA; v_call: TRBV6-1
cdr3_aa: CASNARSIYGYTF; cdr3_nt: TGTGCCAGTAACGCGAGGTCGATCTATGGCTACACCTTC; clone_size: NA; j_call: TRBJ1-2; d_call: NA; v_call: TRBV19
cdr3_aa: CASSRDRVYEQYF; cdr3_nt: TGTGCCAGCAGCCGGGACCGAGTCTACGAGCAGTACTTC; clone_size: NA; j_call: TRBJ2-7; d_call: NA; v_call: TRBV7-2
cdr3_aa: CASSPPGRGDTEAFF; cdr3_nt: TGTGCCAGCAGCCCTCCTGGCAGGGGTGACACTGAAGCTTTCTTT; clone_size: NA; j_call: TRBJ1-1; d_call: NA; v_call: TRBV3-1
cdr3_aa: CSASKGQGTGELFF; cdr3_nt: TGCAGTGCTAGTAAGGGACAGGGAACCGGGGAGCTGTTTTTT; clone_size: NA; j_call: TRBJ2-2; d_call: TRBD1; v_call: TRBV20-1
cdr3_aa: CASIKGENTEAFF; cdr3_nt: TGTGCCAGCATCAAGGGAGAGAACACTGAAGCTTTCTTT; clone_size: NA; j_call: TRBJ1-1; d_call: NA; v_call: TRBV7-6
cdr3_aa: CASNSFGGPSETQYF; cdr3_nt: TGTGCCAGCAATAGCTTCGGGGGGCCGTCAGAGACCCAGTACTTC; clone_size: NA; j_call: TRBJ2-5; d_call: NA; v_call: TRBV2
cdr3_aa: CASSTSTEFRQYF; cdr3_nt: TGTGCCAGCAGCACTAGTACGGAGTTTCGGCAGTACTTC; clone_size: NA; j_call: TRBJ2-7; d_call: NA; v_call: TRBV7-8
cdr3_aa: CAGRQTSSYEQYF; cdr3_nt: TGTGCCGGCAGACAGACGAGCTCCTACGAGCAGTACTTC; clone_size: NA; j_call: TRBJ2-7; d_call: NA; v_call: TRBV6-2/TRBV6-3
cdr3_aa: CASSVQNNSPLHF; cdr3_nt: TGTGCCAGCAGTGTACAGAATAATTCACCCCTCCACTTT; clone_size: NA; j_call: TRBJ1-6; d_call: NA; v_call: TRBV6-1
cdr3_aa: CASSLTGFRETQYF; cdr3_nt: TGTGCCAGCAGCCTGACAGGGTTCAGGGAGACCCAGTACTTC; clone_size: once; j_call: TRBJ2-5; d_call: TRBD1; v_call: TRBV7-7
cdr3_aa: CASSVAQTGRETQYF; cdr3_nt: TGTGCCAGCAGCGTAGCCCAGACAGGCCGGGAGACCCAGTACTTC; clone_size: NA; j_call: TRBJ2-5; d_call: NA; v_call: TRBV9
cdr3_aa: CASKETSGGAREQFF; cdr3_nt: TGTGCCAGCAAGGAGACTAGCGGGGGGGCCCGTGAGCAGTTCTTC; clone_size: NA; j_call: TRBJ2-1; d_call: TRBD2; v_call: TRBV2
cdr3_aa: CASSRTGGTDTQYF; cdr3_nt: TGTGCCAGCTCAAGGACAGGCGGCACAGATACGCAGTATTTT; clone_size: NA; j_call: TRBJ2-3; d_call: TRBD1; v_call: TRBV18
cdr3_aa: CASSLVLAVTDTQYF; cdr3_nt: TGCGCCAGCAGCTTGGTCCTAGCTGTCACAGATACGCAGTATTTT; clone_size: NA; j_call: TRBJ2-3; d_call: NA; v_call: TRBV5-1
cdr3_aa: CASSPSTNSPQHF; cdr3_nt: TGTGCCAGCTCACCATCGACGAATTCCCCCCAGCATTTT; clone_size: NA; j_call: TRBJ1-5; d_call: NA; v_call: TRBV18
cdr3_aa: CATSRSRTGPSTDTQYF; cdr3_nt: TGTGCCACCAGCAGATCTAGGACAGGACCTAGCACAGATACGCAGTATTTT; clone_size: NA; j_call: TRBJ2-3; d_call: TRBD1; v_call: TRBV15
cdr3_aa: CSVGWSNEKLFF; cdr3_nt: TGCAGCGTTGGATGGTCTAATGAAAAACTGTTTTTT; clone_size: NA; j_call: TRBJ1-4; d_call: NA; v_call: TRBV29-1
cdr3_aa: CASSQASTGNSGANVLTF; cdr3_nt: TGTGCCAGCAGCCAGGCTTCAACAGGGAACTCTGGGGCCAACGTCCTGACTTTC; clone_size: few; j_call: TRBJ2-6; d_call: NA; v_call: TRBV3-1
cdr3_aa: CASSGLSTGNSPLHF; cdr3_nt: TGTGCCAGCAGCGGCCTTTCAACGGGGAATTCACCCCTCCACTTT; clone_size: NA; j_call: TRBJ1-6; d_call: NA; v_call: TRBV9
cdr3_aa: CASSVGTVNSPLHF; cdr3_nt: TGTGCCAGCAGCGTCGGGACAGTTAATTCACCCCTCCACTTT; clone_size: NA; j_call: TRBJ1-6; d_call: TRBD1; v_call: TRBV9